This T cell receptor beta chain is drawn from a study of sequential checkpoint blockade in melanoma. The wider study: First-line arms were nivolumab then ipilimumab, or the reverse, randomized 1:1.

V was shortened by 2 bases and J by 0 bases, with 24 bases between the two germline ends. Germline assignment: CDR1 SGHVS and CDR2 FNYEAQ. This CDR3 contains 20 residues. TCRdb keeps only in-frame clones here, not all; method: immunoSEQ multiplex PCR. The table includes approximately 10,000 clones, more than 60% detected once. The treatment denotes: randomized to nivolumab then ipilimumab (arm A) or the reverse (arm B). None of the patients previously received DNA-damaging chemotherapy. PBMC sorting kept live CD3+CD8+ cells without CD19 or CD56. The clonotype originates from a human donor with melanoma. Specimen: CD8+ T cells sorted from blood (inferred from file names), collected from a patient given nivolumab and ipilimumab in sequence. V and J are TRBV7-6 and TRBJ2-3, with D possibly being TRBD2 (6 bases). CDR3 sequence (DNA): TGTGCCAGCAGCTTAAGGCCCGCTCGGGACTCGCTGCCTAGCACAGATACGCAGTATTTT. Residues: CASSLRPARDSLPSTDTQYF.